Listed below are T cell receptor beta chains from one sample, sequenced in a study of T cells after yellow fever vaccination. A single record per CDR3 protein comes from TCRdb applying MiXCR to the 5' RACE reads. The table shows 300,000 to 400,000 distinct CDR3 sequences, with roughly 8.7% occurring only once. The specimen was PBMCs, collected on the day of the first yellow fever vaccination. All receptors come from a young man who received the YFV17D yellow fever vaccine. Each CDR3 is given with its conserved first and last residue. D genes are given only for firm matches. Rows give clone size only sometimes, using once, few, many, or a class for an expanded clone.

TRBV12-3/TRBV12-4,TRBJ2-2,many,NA,CASTLFGNGELFF,TGTGCCAGCACTTTATTCGGTAACGGGGAGCTGTTTTTT
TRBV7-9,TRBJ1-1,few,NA,CASSPSPQGVDTEAFF,TGTGCCAGCAGCCCGAGCCCCCAGGGAGTGGACACTGAAGCTTTCTTT
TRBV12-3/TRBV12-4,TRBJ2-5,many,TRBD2,CASHGTGGETQYF,TGTGCCAGCCATGGAACGGGGGGAGAGACCCAGTACTTC
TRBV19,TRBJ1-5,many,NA,CASTPGGNRNNQPQHF,TGTGCCAGTACCCCGGGGGGAAACCGAAACAATCAGCCCCAGCATTTT
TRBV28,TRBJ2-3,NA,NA,CASSFPILGDTQYF,TGTGCCAGCAGTTTTCCCATCCTGGGAGATACGCAGTATTTT
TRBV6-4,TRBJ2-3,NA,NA,CASKSTSTDTQYF,TGTGCCAGCAAGTCCACTAGCACAGATACGCAGTATTTT
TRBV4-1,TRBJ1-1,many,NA,CASSQDSRVAAFF,TGCGCCAGCAGCCAAGATTCGCGGGTAGCAGCTTTCTTT
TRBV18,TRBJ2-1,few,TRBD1,CASSPGWPGQGAPNEQFF,TGTGCCAGCTCACCAGGGTGGCCGGGACAGGGGGCACCCAATGAGCAGTTCTTC
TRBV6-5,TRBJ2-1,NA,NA,CASTDEGGGEQFF,TGTGCCAGCACCGACGAGGGGGGAGGTGAGCAGTTCTTC
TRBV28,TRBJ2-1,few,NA,CASRPGRWTYNEQFF,TGTGCCAGCAGGCCGGGACGCTGGACCTACAATGAGCAGTTCTTC
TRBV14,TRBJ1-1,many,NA,CASSQPGAGTEAFF,TGTGCCAGCAGCCAACCTGGGGCAGGTACTGAAGCTTTCTTT
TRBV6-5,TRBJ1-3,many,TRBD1,CASSYSSGQGRNTIYF,TGTGCCAGCAGTTACTCGAGTGGACAGGGGCGAAACACCATATATTTT
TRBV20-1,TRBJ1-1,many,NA,CSAVTGSMNTEAFF,TGCAGTGCTGTTACAGGCTCCATGAACACTGAAGCTTTCTTT
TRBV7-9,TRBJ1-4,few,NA,CASSPFGTNEKLFF,TGTGCCAGCAGCCCGTTTGGGACTAATGAAAAACTGTTTTTT
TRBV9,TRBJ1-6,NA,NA,CASSVGSDSPLHF,TGTGCCAGCAGCGTGGGATCCGATTCACCCCTCCACTTT
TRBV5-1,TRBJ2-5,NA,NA,CASSPLRWETQYF,TGCGCCAGCAGCCCACTAAGGTGGGAGACCCAGTACTTC
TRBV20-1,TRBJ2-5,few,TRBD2,CSARAGSSGGGTQYF,TGCAGTGCTAGAGCTGGTTCTAGCGGGGGAGGGACCCAGTACTTC
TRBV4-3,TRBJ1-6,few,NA,CASSHINSPLHF,TGCGCCAGCAGCCACATTAATTCACCCCTCCACTTT
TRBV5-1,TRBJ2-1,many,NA,CASSGGEQGHEQFF,TGCGCCAGCAGCGGAGGGGAACAGGGACATGAGCAGTTCTTC
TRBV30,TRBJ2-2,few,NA,CAWRQGGLANTGELFF,TGTGCCTGGAGACAGGGAGGCTTGGCGAACACCGGGGAGCTGTTTTTT
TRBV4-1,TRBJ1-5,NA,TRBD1,CASSHRPDRRGTRNQPQHF,TGCGCCAGCAGCCATCGCCCAGACCGCAGGGGGACGAGGAATCAGCCCCAGCATTTT
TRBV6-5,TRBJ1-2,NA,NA,CASSYSSASMYGYTF,TGTGCCAGCAGTTACTCGAGTGCGAGTATGTATGGCTACACCTTC
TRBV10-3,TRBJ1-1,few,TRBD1,CAISESGQGWTEAFF,TGTGCCATCAGTGAGTCGGGACAGGGGTGGACTGAAGCTTTCTTT
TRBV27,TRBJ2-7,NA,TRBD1,CASSWGQPKTGYEQYF,TGTGCCAGCAGTTGGGGACAGCCTAAAACCGGTTACGAGCAGTACTTC
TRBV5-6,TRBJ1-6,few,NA,CASGPDGAYNSPLHF,TGTGCCAGCGGCCCCGACGGGGCCTATAATTCACCCCTCCACTTT
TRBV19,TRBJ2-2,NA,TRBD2,CASSIAGGDLNTGELFF,TGTGCCAGTAGTATAGCGGGGGGGGACCTTAACACCGGGGAGCTGTTTTTT
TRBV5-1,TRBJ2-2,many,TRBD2,CASSNSVAGNTGELFF,TGCGCCAGCAGCAATTCAGTAGCGGGGAACACCGGGGAGCTGTTTTTT
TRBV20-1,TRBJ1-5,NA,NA,CSARGPGIANQPQHF,TGCAGTGCTAGGGGTCCAGGGATCGCCAATCAGCCCCAGCATTTT
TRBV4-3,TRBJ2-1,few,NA,CASSQELSQGFPNEQFF,TGCGCCAGCAGCCAAGAATTATCACAGGGATTCCCCAATGAGCAGTTCTTC
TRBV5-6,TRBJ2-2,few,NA,CASSLLEGGELFF,TGTGCCAGCAGCTTGCTGGAGGGCGGGGAGCTGTTTTTT
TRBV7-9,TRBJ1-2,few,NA,CASSFTRILKGYTF,TGTGCCAGCAGCTTTACTCGTATCCTCAAGGGCTACACCTTC
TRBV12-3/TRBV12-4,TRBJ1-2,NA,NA,CASTSVTVNYGYTF,TGTGCCAGCACCTCGGTGACAGTTAACTATGGCTACACCTTC
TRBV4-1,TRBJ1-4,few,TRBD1,CASSRAGTGYEKLFF,TGCGCCAGCAGCCGGGCCGGGACAGGGTACGAAAAACTGTTTTTT
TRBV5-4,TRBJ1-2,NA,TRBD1,CASTGRQGSGYTF,TGTGCCAGCACCGGGAGACAGGGAAGTGGCTACACCTTC
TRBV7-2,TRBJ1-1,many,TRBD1,CASSRDRETEAFF,TGTGCCAGCAGCCGAGACAGGGAAACTGAAGCTTTCTTT
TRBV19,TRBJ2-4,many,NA,CASSGTLGSIQYF,TGTGCCAGTAGCGGGACACTGGGTAGCATTCAGTACTTC
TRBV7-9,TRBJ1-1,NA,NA,CASSFQGFFTEAFF,TGTGCCAGCAGCTTTCAGGGGTTTTTCACTGAAGCTTTCTTT
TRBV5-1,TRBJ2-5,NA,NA,CASSLDQGVGKTQYF,TGCGCCAGCAGCTTGGATCAGGGTGTGGGAAAGACCCAGTACTTC
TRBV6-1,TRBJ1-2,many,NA,CASSTPGHQLILYGYTF,TGTGCCAGCAGTACCCCGGGACACCAGTTGATCCTATATGGCTACACCTTC
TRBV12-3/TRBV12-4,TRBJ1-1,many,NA,CASSLDQGNTEAFF,TGTGCCAGCAGTTTAGACCAGGGGAACACTGAAGCTTTCTTT
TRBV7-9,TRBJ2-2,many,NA,CASSLVAASATGELFF,TGTGCCAGCAGCTTAGTGGCAGCATCTGCGACCGGGGAGCTGTTTTTT
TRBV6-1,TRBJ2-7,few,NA,CASSRGVPGYEQYF,TGTGCCAGCAGTCGTGGGGTTCCTGGCTACGAGCAGTACTTC
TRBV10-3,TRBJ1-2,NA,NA,CAIEGENYGYTF,TGTGCCATCGAAGGGGAAAACTATGGCTACACCTTC
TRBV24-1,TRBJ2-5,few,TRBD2,CATSAGRTSGGQETQYF,TGTGCCACCAGTGCCGGGAGGACTAGCGGGGGCCAAGAGACCCAGTACTTC
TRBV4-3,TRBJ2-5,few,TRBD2,CASSQRSSGGAQTQYF,TGCGCCAGCAGCCAAAGGAGTAGCGGGGGGGCCCAGACCCAGTACTTC
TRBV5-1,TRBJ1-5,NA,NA,CASSPGINQPQHF,TGCGCCAGCTCCCCAGGGATTAATCAGCCCCAGCATTTT
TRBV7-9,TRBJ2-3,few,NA,CASSWISSTDTQYF,TGTGCCAGCAGTTGGATATCTAGCACAGATACGCAGTATTTT